This TCR beta chain was sequenced in a study of T cell changes during pregnancy in multiple sclerosis. J gave up 5 bases and V 6 bases, and 12 bases lay outside the gene matches. This CDR3 comprises 16 residues. From germline, CDR1 is MDHEN and CDR2 SYDVKM. TCRdb's copy holds only in-frame clones and misses some; the assay was immunoSEQ multiplex PCR. The sample has some 69,000 clones, about nine tenths seen once; the top ten hold approximately 2%. The TCR was taken from a female donor in good health, enrolled as a control in a pregnancy study. The sequencing here drew on peripheral blood, taken in the second trimester of pregnancy. The rearrangement uses TRBV28 and TRBJ1-2; 10 positions agree with TRBD1. CDR3 in amino acids: CASRPVGQGMGYGYTF. The CDR3 nucleotides read TGTGCCAGCAGGCCAGTGGGACAGGGGATGGGGTATGGCTACACCTTC.